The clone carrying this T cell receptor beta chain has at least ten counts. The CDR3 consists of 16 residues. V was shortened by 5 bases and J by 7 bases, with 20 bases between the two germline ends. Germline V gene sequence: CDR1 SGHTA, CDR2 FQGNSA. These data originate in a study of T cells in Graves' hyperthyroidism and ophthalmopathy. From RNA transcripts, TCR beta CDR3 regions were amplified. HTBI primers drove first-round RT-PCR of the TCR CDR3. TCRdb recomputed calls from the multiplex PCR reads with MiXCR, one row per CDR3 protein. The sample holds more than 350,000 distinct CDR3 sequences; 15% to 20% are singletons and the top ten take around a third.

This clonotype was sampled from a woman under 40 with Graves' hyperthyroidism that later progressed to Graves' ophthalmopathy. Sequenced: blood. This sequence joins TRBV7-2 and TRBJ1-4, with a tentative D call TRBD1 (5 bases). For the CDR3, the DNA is TGTGCCAGCAGCGTAGGGGTCGGCTTCAGGCGTGAAAAACTGTTTTTT. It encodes CASSVGVGFRREKLFF.